The 25 T cell receptor beta chains below all came from one sample that was sequenced in a study of shared clonotypes between healthy human individuals. The protocol was immunoSEQ multiplex PCR, while the TCRdb copy is restricted to in-frame clones and leaves out a portion. The data show some 530,000 clones, with around 73% seen just once and 9.5% to 15% held by the top ten. The sequenced sample consisted of PBMCs. The receptors shown here come from a middle-aged woman in good health. Some clones in this sample may be carry-over from other donors' samples.

The chain combines TRBV10-1 with TRBJ1-1; 10 bases align to TRBD1. Trimming at V came to 4 bases and at J to 10 bases, leaving 6 bases not matched to a gene. The CDR3 length is 13 residues. Germline V gene data show CDR1 as WNHNN and CDR2 as SYGVQD (reference sequence). The CDR3, as DNA: TGCGCCAGCAGTGCAGGACAGGGGGTAAGAGCTTTCTTT. It yields the protein CASSAGQGVRAFF.

The chain combines TRBV28 with TRBJ2-7; 13 nucleotides line up with TRBD2. J lost 2 bases, V lost 6 bases, and 4 bases had no gene match. Germline V lookup: CDR1 MDHEN, CDR2 SYDVKM. This CDR3 is built from 15 residues. The chain's CDR3 is CASRPGLAGAYEQYF. The CDR3 region has the DNA TGTGCCAGCAGACCCGGACTAGCGGGAGCCTACGAGCAGTACTTC.

This clone was found once. The chain couples TRBV28 to TRBJ2-3, with 8 bases fitting TRBD2. The CDR3 covers 15 residues. J gave up 3 bases and V 2 bases, and 4 bases lay outside the gene matches. Germline lookup yields CDR1 MDHEN and CDR2 SYDVKM. CDR3 amino acids: CASSLGGTSTDTQYF. CDR3 in DNA: TGTGCCAGCAGTTTAGGAGGGACTAGTACAGATACGCAGTATTTT. The full variable domain, completed using reference TRBV28 and TRBJ2-3, is DVKVTQSSRYLVKRTGEKVFLECVQDMDHENMFWYRQDPGLGLRLIYFSYDVKMKEKGDIPEGYSVSREKKERFSLILESASTNQTSMYLCASSLGGTSTDTQYFGPGTRLTVL.

The chain uses TRBV7-6 and TRBJ1-1; a possible D gene is TRBD1 (5 bases). Germline CDR1 is SGHVS and CDR2 is FNYEAQ. V was clipped by 3 bases and J by 5 bases, with 10 bases between them. The CDR3 covers 13 residues. The CDR3 spells CASSFSGWTEAFF. The CDR3 DNA is TGTGCCAGCAGCTTTTCAGGGTGGACTGAAGCTTTCTTT.

This clone was seen only a few times. One junction end disagrees with the germline gene, perhaps due to a read error. The V gene is TRBV7-6, the J gene TRBJ1-1; 9 nucleotides match TRBD1. The CDR3 totals 13 residues. CDR1 SGHVS and CDR2 FNYEAQ come from the germline V gene. CDR3 sequence: CASRLGTGTEAFF. In DNA, the CDR3 is TGTGCCAGCAGATTAGGGACAGGGACTGAAGCTTTCTTT. Full variable domain (rest looked up from reference TRBV7-6 and TRBJ1-1): GAGVSQSPRYKVTKRGQDVALRCDPISGHVSLYWYRQALGQGPEFLTYFNYEAQQDKSGLPNDRFSAERPEGSISTLTIQRTEQRDSAMYRCASRLGTGTEAFFGQGTRLTVV.

This chain uses TRBV29-1 with TRBJ1-1; possibly TRBD1 for D (6 bases). The V gene's germline CDR1 is SQVTM and CDR2 ANQGSEA. The CDR3 is made up of 13 amino acids. Trimming removed 7 bases from V and 2 bases from J, with 14 bases in between. CDR3 in DNA: TGCAGCGCCAGACAGGAGTTTAACACTGAAGCTTTCTTT. Amino acid sequence: CSARQEFNTEAFF.

The rearrangement uses TRBV18 and TRBJ2-5, with 9 bases lining up with TRBD2. The V gene end was trimmed by 5 bases and the J gene end by 2 bases; junction bases not matched to a gene: 6. The CDR3 is 15 amino acids. Germline V lookup: CDR1 KGHSH, CDR2 LQKENI. Written as DNA, the CDR3 is TGTGCCAGCTCATGGACTAGCGAAACTCAAGAGACCCAGTACTTC. Protein product: CASSWTSETQETQYF.

In DNA form, the CDR3 reads TGTGCCAGCAGCTTTTCCGACGGATCCTACGAGCAGTACTTC. It is translated as CASSFSDGSYEQYF. V and J are TRBV11-2 and TRBJ2-7; D call uncertain. The V and J ends lost 3 bases and 1 base respectively, with 10 bases between them. In germline, CDR1 is SGHAT, CDR2 FQNNGV. This CDR3 spans 14 amino acids.

The gene calls are TRBV5-4 and TRBJ2-5, with 8 positions matching TRBD2. V lost 0 bases and J lost 4; bases outside the gene matches: 8. There are 16 residues in the CDR3. Germline loops: CDR1 SGHNT, CDR2 YYREEE (reference sequence). CDR3 nucleotides: TGTGCCAGCAGCTTGGTTTTGGCGGGAGGAGTAGAGACCCAGTACTTC. This sequence encodes CASSLVLAGGVETQYF.

J is TRBJ2-1 and V is TRBV30, with D perhaps matching TRBD2 (5 bases). Germline V gives CDR1 GTSNPN, CDR2 SVGIG (reference sequence). V was cut by 4 bases and J by 7 bases, with 23 bases left in between. CDR3 length equals 16 residues. The CDR3 sequence is CAWKLTGLVTHNEQFF. Here the CDR3 DNA reads TGTGCCTGGAAATTGACCGGACTCGTTACTCATAATGAGCAGTTCTTC.

A note on this clone: This may be a read error, as it is one base from a much larger clone. The chain combines TRBV7-3 with TRBJ1-1, with D perhaps matching TRBD1 (6 bases). The CDR3 contains 13 residues. Trimming shortened V by 3 bases and J by 1 base, and 6 bases separated the two germline ends. From germline, CDR1 is SGHTA and CDR2 FQGTGA. As DNA, the CDR3 is TGTGCCAGCAGCTTGGGACAGAACACTGAAGCTTTCTTT. Protein: CASSLGQNTEAFF.

As to this clone: A read error is possible here, since a much larger clone lies one base away. This chain joins TRBV5-1 and TRBJ2-7; TRBD2 aligns across 10 bases. CDR3 length equals 15 residues. CDR1 and CDR2 (germline): SGHRS, YFSETQ. Unmatched junction bases numbered 6, after V lost 4 bases and J lost 2 bases. As DNA, the CDR3 is TGCGCCAGCAGCGTCCAGCGGGGGGGCCCCTACGAGCAGTACTTC. Its protein product is CASSVQRGGPYEQYF.

J is TRBJ1-4 and V is TRBV19; possibly TRBD1 for D (6 bases). Germline V CDR1 and CDR2: LNHDA, SQIVND (reference sequence). Trimming removed 3 bases from V and 0 bases from J, with 11 bases in between. CDR3 length: 16 residues. CDR3: CASSISQGTTNEKLFF. The CDR3 nucleotides read TGTGCCAGTAGTATTAGTCAGGGGACAACTAATGAAAAACTGTTTTTT.

Only a few counts were recorded for this clone. The chain employs TRBV10-3 and TRBJ2-1; D is possibly TRBD2 (6 bases). V gave up 3 bases and J gave up 4 bases, with 13 bases separating them. Germline V CDR1 and CDR2: ENHRY, SYGVKD. The CDR3 is made up of 15 amino acids. The CDR3 DNA sequence: TGTGCCATCAGTGATCCGGGAGAGCCTTACAATGAGCAGTTCTTC. Residues: CAISDPGEPYNEQFF.

This clone was detected once. The chain combines TRBV7-8 with TRBJ1-5, with D maybe TRBD1 (6 bases). Looked up from germline, CDR1 is SGHVS and CDR2 is FQNEAQ. This CDR3 is 17 amino acids long. V shed 5 bases and J shed 4 bases, with 21 bases lying between them. The CDR3 reads CASSPRVGAYWNQPQHF. The CDR3 DNA is TGTGCCAGCAGCCCCAGGGTGGGGGCGTATTGGAATCAGCCCCAGCATTTT.

The chain carries TRBV29-1 and TRBJ1-2; 7 bases match TRBD1. Trimming took 1 base from V and 8 from J; bases not matched to a gene: 1. CDR1 and CDR2 from the germline V gene are SQVTM and ANQGSEA. This CDR3 spans 11 amino acids. The CDR3 here is CSVEAGGGYTF. The CDR3 coding sequence is TGCAGCGTTGAAGCAGGGGGAGGCTACACCTTC.

The chain employs TRBV5-1 and TRBJ2-2; 13 bases align to TRBD2. The CDR3 sequence is 19 residues long. CDR1 SGHRS and CDR2 YFSETQ come from the germline V gene. V trimming: 4 bases; J trimming: 8 bases; junction bases outside the gene matches: 17. The CDR3 DNA sequence: TGCGCCAGCAGCCTGAAAACTAGCGGGAGGGCCCTCGAGATGGGGGAGCTGTTTTTT. Translated: CASSLKTSGRALEMGELFF.

The chain employs TRBV10-3 and TRBJ1-2, with TRBD1 identical over 9 bases. This CDR3 has 13 residues. The trim removed 8 bases at V and 6 bases at J, leaving 7 bases unmatched. Germline lookup yields CDR1 ENHRY and CDR2 SYGVKD. CDR3 coding DNA: TGTGCCATCTTCGAGGGGGACAGGGATGGCTACACCTTC. It translates to CAIFEGDRDGYTF.

The chain is built from TRBV6-5 and TRBJ2-2, with D hard to call. Germline V lookup: CDR1 MNHEY, CDR2 SVGAGI. V was trimmed by 2 bases and J by 3 bases, leaving 13 bases between them. This CDR3 contains 16 residues. The CDR3 DNA follows: TGTGCCAGCAGTTACCCCTCCGGACCCTACACCGGGGAGCTGTTTTTT. The encoded protein is CASSYPSGPYTGELFF.

The chain has TRBV28 and TRBJ1-6; no definite D call. CDR3 length: 14 amino acids. The V and J ends lost 2 bases and 9 bases respectively, with 11 bases between them. Germline values: CDR1 MDHEN, CDR2 SYDVKM. CDR3 nucleotide sequence: TGTGCCAGCAGTTTAGGGCAGGACGGTTCACCCCTCCACTTT. Protein product: CASSLGQDGSPLHF.

The chain combines TRBV19 with TRBJ1-2, with 7 bases aligning to TRBD1. The trim removed 5 bases at V and 5 bases at J, leaving 8 bases unmatched. The CDR3 spans 14 residues. Germline V gene sequence: CDR1 LNHDA, CDR2 SQIVND (reference sequence). CDR3 amino acids: CASSRDSSGYGYTF. The CDR3 region has the DNA TGTGCCAGTAGTCGGGACAGCTCGGGTTATGGCTACACCTTC.

The J gene is TRBJ2-5, the V gene TRBV11-2, with a possible D match to TRBD2 (7 bases). The V and J ends lost 1 base and 0 bases respectively, with 9 bases between them. The CDR3 has 15 residues. Germline CDR1 is SGHAT and CDR2 is FQNNGV. CDR3 nucleotides: TGTGCCAGCAGCTTAGGGGGGGGGCACCAAGAGACCCAGTACTTC. Translation: CASSLGGGHQETQYF.

This chain joins TRBV4-1 and TRBJ2-5; TRBD1 or TRBD2 may be the D gene (6 bases each). Trimming took off 1 base at V and 4 bases at J, with 16 bases between the two ends. CDR3 length equals 16 residues. Germline V gene sequence: CDR1 MGHRA, CDR2 YSYEKL. The CDR3 bases are TGCGCCAGCAGCCAAGGGGGAGGACAGTTTAGAGAGACCCAGTACTTC. As protein: CASSQGGGQFRETQYF.

This sequence joins TRBV5-6 and TRBJ2-2; D not resolved. V was pared by 1 base and J by 0 bases, with 1 base between. The CDR3 extends over 13 amino acids. In germline, CDR1 is SGHDT, CDR2 YYEEEE. CDR3 in amino acids: CASSLTNTGELFF. CDR3 DNA: TGTGCCAGCAGCTTGACGAACACCGGGGAGCTGTTTTTT.

This chain joins TRBV7-8 and TRBJ2-3; tentative D call: TRBD2 (5 bases). V lost 1 base, J lost 2 bases, and 10 bases lay in between. The CDR3 extends over 15 amino acids. CDR1 and CDR2 (germline): SGHVS, FQNEAQ. CDR3 sequence (DNA): TGTGCCAGCAGCTTAGGCGGCGGGCACACAGATACGCAGTATTTT. Residues: CASSLGGGHTDTQYF.